This TCR beta chain was retrieved from a study of blood T cell repertoires in COVID-19. Study-wide context: COVID-19 samples, acute and convalescent, were from the United States, Italy and Spain.

With 0 bases removed from V and 1 base from J, the gap between germline ends came to 7 bases. CDR1 is GTSNPN and CDR2 is SVGIG in the germline V gene (reference sequence). The CDR3 loop spans 13 amino acids. Assay: immunoSEQ multiplex PCR; the TCRdb copy retains only in-frame clones and omits some. The repertoire holds around 140,000 clones, with around 84% as singletons. This sequence joins TRBV30 and TRBJ2-7; D gene uncertain. The material sequenced was peripheral blood. The origin of this receptor is a woman of 80 years or more with acute or convalescent COVID-19. CDR3 in amino acids: CAWSVSPSYEQYF. The CDR3 DNA reads as TGTGCCTGGAGTGTATCCCCATCCTACGAGCAGTACTTC.